This T cell receptor beta chain is from a study of T-cell reconstitution after alpha-beta-depleted transplantation in children. As for this clonotype: Antigen unknown.

The study's findings and limits: Several hundred expanded graft clones reportedly supplied alpha-beta T cells about two months after transplant.

V lost 1 base to trimming and J lost 0 bases, with 8 bases between them. This CDR3 comprises 15 residues. In germline, CDR1 is LGHNA, CDR2 YSLEER. Preparation of the TCRbeta library used unique molecular identifiers. From the PCR reads, TCRdb called clonotypes with MiXCR, one entry per CDR3 protein. The data contain fewer than 450,000 distinct CDR3 sequences, about 17% of them seen just once; the ten biggest clones take up just over 40%. The sequence derives from a male patient aged 2-9 years who had a stem cell transplant for acute lymphoblastic leukemia, so the T cells may come from the graft donor. This chain links TRBV4-3 with TRBJ2-3; tentatively, D is TRBD1 (6 bases). Sequencing used PBMCs, mostly from graft donor cells, obtained 360 days after TCRalphabeta/CD19-depleted stem cell transplant. The CDR3 reads CASSQGQGSTDTQYF. The CDR3, as DNA: TGCGCCAGCAGCCAAGGGCAGGGGAGCACAGATACGCAGTATTTT.